These 6 T cell receptor beta chains came from one sample sequenced in a study of blood T cell repertoires in COVID-19. The table came from immunoSEQ multiplex PCR; TCRdb's copy has only in-frame clones and leaves some out. The sample yields fewer than 250,000 clones, roughly 80% seen once. The sequenced material came from peripheral blood. The receptors here all came from a woman aged 80 or over with COVID-19, enrolled during active disease.

The chain carries TRBV19 and TRBJ1-2, with D unresolved. This CDR3 has 13 amino acids. Trimming stripped 3 bases from V and 4 bases from J, with 9 bases between. In germline, CDR1 is LNHDA, CDR2 SQIVND (reference sequence). Written as DNA, the CDR3 is TGTGCCAGTAGTATGACGGGAGGCTATGGCTACACCTTC. Residues: CASSMTGGYGYTF.

The rearrangement links TRBV6-1 to TRBJ1-2; D perhaps matches TRBD1 (5 bases). CDR3 length: 14 amino acids. From germline, CDR1 is MNHNS and CDR2 SASEGT. Trimming pared 0 bases from V and 4 bases from J, leaving 9 bases between. The CDR3 reads CASSEAGLSYGYTF. CDR3 bases: TGTGCCAGCAGTGAAGCGGGACTGAGCTATGGCTACACCTTC.

The sample holds one count of this clone. The chain has TRBV24-1 and TRBJ1-1; 7 bases agree with TRBD1. This CDR3 contains 15 residues. Germline V lookup: CDR1 KGHDR, CDR2 SFDVKD. The J segment lost 4 bases and the V segment lost 4 bases, leaving 8 bases of the junction unmatched. This CDR3 is CATSDAQGRVTEAFF. CDR3 DNA sequence: TGTGCCACCAGTGACGCACAGGGGCGCGTCACTGAAGCTTTCTTT.

This clone was seen a handful of times. The chain combines TRBV9 with TRBJ2-5; no firm D call. Trimming stripped 0 bases from V and 1 base from J, with 7 bases between. Germline CDR1 reads SGDLS; CDR2 reads YYNGEE. This CDR3 is 14 amino acids long. CDR3 protein: CASSVGALQETQYF. CDR3 in DNA: TGTGCCAGCAGCGTAGGGGCCCTCCAAGAGACCCAGTACTTC.

J is TRBJ1-2 and V is TRBV11-2; 8 bases match TRBD1. J was trimmed by 1 base and V by 5 bases; bases with no gene match: 6. The CDR3 is 15 residues long. The germline gives CDR1 SGHAT, CDR2 FQNNGV. CDR3 sequence reads: CASSKTGQVNYGYTF. CDR3 bases: TGTGCCAGCAGCAAAACGGGACAGGTTAACTATGGCTACACCTTC.

The rearrangement links TRBV2 to TRBJ1-5; no firm D call. V gave up 5 bases and J gave up 0 bases, with 14 bases separating them. This CDR3 is built from 16 residues. The germline CDR1 and CDR2 sequences are SNHLY and FYNNEI. The CDR3 spells CASSQRLSGSNQPQHF. For the CDR3, the DNA is TGTGCCAGCAGTCAGAGGCTGTCGGGTAGCAATCAGCCCCAGCATTTT.